The clone carrying this T cell receptor beta chain was detected once. The antigen is not known. The CDR3 consists of 16 residues. Per germline, CDR1 SGHRS and CDR2 YFSETQ. The V gene end was trimmed by 3 bases and the J gene end by 0 bases; junction bases not matched to a gene: 6. Primed by a sample-barcoded 5' primer and a J-beta primer mix, a second PCR proceeded for about 6 to 11 cycles. TCRdb analysed the 5' RACE reads with MiXCR anew, one entry per CDR3 protein. Among about 760,000 distinct CDR3 sequences listed, around 25% were seen once. This entry belongs to a study of blood T cells in healthy people across ages. Study observations and caveats: A greater number of naive CD4+ cells and higher diversity distinguished long-lived donors from aged donors.

These records were also assigned to another study, of T cells of mothers and their children. This second study says: Biologically related mothers and children overlapped slightly more than unrelated pairs, a non-significant difference.

The TCR comes from a boy between 10 and 17 years old in good health. The chain combines TRBV5-1 with TRBJ2-5; the match to TRBD2 covers 9 bases. Specimen: blood. For the CDR3, the DNA is TGCGCCAGCAGCTCGGGACTAGCCACGTACCAAGAGACCCAGTACTTC. It translates to CASSSGLATYQETQYF.